The 32 T cell receptor beta chains below come from one sample, sequenced in a study of blood T cell repertoires in COVID-19 (dated by TCRdb to about 2020). Libraries were prepared through the immunoSEQ multiplex PCR assay. TCRdb limited this immuneACCESS table to in-frame rearrangements with V and J called. A share of clones is missing; checked studies link under half to unresolved V genes, and the rest is unexplained. Present in this sample are hundreds of thousands of clones, approximately 90% of which were seen just once. 0.65% to 1% of the sample is in the top ten clones. Sequencing was carried out using peripheral blood. The source of these receptors is a man in his late teens or twenties with COVID-19, enrolled during active disease.

The chain employs TRBV30 and TRBJ2-4; 8 bases are a match to TRBD2. V lost 2 bases to trimming and J lost 3 bases; unmatched junction nucleotides: 15. The length of the CDR3 is 18 residues. Germline V gene sequence: CDR1 GTSNPN, CDR2 SVGIG (reference sequence). The CDR3 DNA follows: TGTGCCTGGAGTACGACGACCATAGCGGGAAGGGGCAAAAACATTCAGTACTTC. Translation gives CAWSTTTIAGRGKNIQYF.

The chain has TRBV6-5 and TRBJ2-3; 7 bases map to TRBD1. This CDR3 is 13 amino acids long. V shed 6 bases and J 6 bases; nucleotides not matched to a gene: 6. Germline-derived CDR1 and CDR2 are MNHEY and SVGAGI. CDR3 residues: CASRRTGPDTQYF. CDR3 coding DNA: TGTGCCAGCAGAAGGACAGGACCGGATACGCAGTATTTT.

The chain carries TRBV7-9 and TRBJ2-7, with TRBD1 matching over 9 bases. The V gene's germline CDR1 is SEHNR and CDR2 FQNEAQ (reference sequence). V lost 6 bases, J lost 5 bases, and 14 bases stayed unmatched. This CDR3 is built from 16 residues. The CDR3 sequence is CASRPLLDRGGNEQYF. The DNA for the CDR3 is TGTGCCAGCAGGCCACTCTTGGACAGGGGAGGCAACGAGCAGTACTTC.

This chain uses TRBV3-1 (or the pseudogene TRBV3-2) with TRBJ2-7; 9 positions agree with TRBD2. CDR1 is LGHDT and CDR2 is YNNKEL in the germline V gene (reference sequence). V lost 5 bases and J lost 0; bases outside the gene matches: 20. This CDR3 region has 20 residues. The CDR3 region is CASSTQELAGGPPSSYEQYF. The CDR3, as DNA: TGTGCCAGCAGCACCCAGGAACTGGCGGGAGGGCCCCCGAGCTCCTACGAGCAGTACTTC.

This clone was seen once. This chain connects TRBV11-2 to TRBJ2-7, with TRBD2 matching over 9 bases. Germline lookup yields CDR1 SGHAT and CDR2 FQNNGV. The length of the CDR3 is 15 residues. Germline trimming cut 4 bases from V and 4 bases from J; bases unmatched to any gene: 8. The CDR3 region has the DNA TGTGCCAGCAGCTCTCGGGTTAGCGGGAGTTACGAGCAGTACTTC. Its translation is CASSSRVSGSYEQYF.

V is TRBV11-2 and J is TRBJ2-3, with 7 bases identical to TRBD2. This CDR3 has 19 residues. CDR1 is SGHAT, CDR2 FQNNGV, per germline. V gave up 4 bases and J gave up 0 bases; unmatched junction bases: 16. CDR3 region: CASSSRPGASGASTDTQYF. In nucleotides, the CDR3 is TGTGCCAGCAGCTCGCGTCCCGGGGCTAGCGGAGCAAGCACAGATACGCAGTATTTT.

V is TRBV6-4 and J is TRBJ1-5; D is uncertain. Germline CDR1 MRHNA, CDR2 SNTAGT. V lost 4 bases, J lost 7 bases, and 14 bases lay in between. This CDR3 is 14 amino acids long. The CDR3 is CASSVEGYGQPQHF. The CDR3 nucleotides read TGTGCCAGCAGTGTAGAGGGATACGGCCAGCCCCAGCATTTT.

The genes are TRBV14 and TRBJ1-2; perhaps TRBD1 as D (6 bases). Germline CDR1 SGHDN, CDR2 FVKESK. The CDR3 runs to 15 residues. Trimming shortened V by 4 bases and J by 10 bases, and 22 bases separated the two germline ends. This CDR3 reads CASSLPGGALVDYTF. CDR3 DNA sequence: TGTGCCAGCAGCCTCCCCGGGGGGGCTTTAGTAGACTACACCTTC.

This chain connects TRBV6-5 to TRBJ2-1; TRBD2 agrees at 10 bases. The CDR3 spans 14 residues. Germline V CDR1 and CDR2: MNHEY, SVGAGI. J lost 7 bases, V lost 6 bases, and 6 bases had no gene match. The CDR3 DNA follows: TGTGCCAGCAGGAGAAGCGGGGGGGTTAATGAGCAGTTCTTC. Translated, it gives CASRRSGGVNEQFF.

This clone has a handful of counts. This chain connects TRBV2 to TRBJ2-1; 8 bases are shared with TRBD1. Trimming took 8 bases from V and 4 from J; bases not matched to a gene: 7. The CDR3 spans 14 residues. The germline V gene has CDR1 SNHLY and CDR2 FYNNEI. The CDR3 DNA follows: TGTGCCAGCGGACCGGACAGGGAATACAATGAGCAGTTCTTC. Protein: CASGPDREYNEQFF.

The chain links TRBV3-1 (or the pseudogene TRBV3-2) to TRBJ2-1; 7 nucleotides match TRBD2. Germline CDR1 is LGHDT and CDR2 is YNNKEL (reference sequence). The CDR3 sequence is 16 residues long. V was clipped by 2 bases and J by 3 bases; unmatched bases: 7. CDR3 in DNA: TGTGCCAGCAGCCAACTGGGGGGGAACGGCTACAATGAGCAGTTCTTC. Its translation: CASSQLGGNGYNEQFF.

V gene TRBV18 combines with J gene TRBJ2-2, with 8 bases that match TRBD1. V trimming: 5 bases; J trimming: 2 bases; junction bases outside the gene matches: 10. Per germline, CDR1 KGHSH and CDR2 LQKENI. CDR3 length equals 17 residues. The DNA of the CDR3 is TGTGCCAGCTCAATGGGACAGGTTGCTTCCAACACCGGGGAGCTGTTTTTT. It is translated as CASSMGQVASNTGELFF.

The J gene is TRBJ2-3, the V gene TRBV29-1, with 7 positions matching TRBD1. Germline V CDR1 and CDR2: SQVTM, ANQGSEA. The CDR3 loop spans 13 amino acids. V lost 3 bases, J lost 4 bases, and 4 bases stayed unmatched. The CDR3 DNA reads as TGCAGCGTTGAGATAACAGGGGCAGATACGCAGTATTTT. This translates into CSVEITGADTQYF.

The genes are TRBV24-1 and TRBJ2-1; 7 bases fit TRBD1. V dropped 2 bases and J dropped 9; count of bases not matched to a gene: 12. There are 16 residues in the CDR3. From germline, CDR1 is KGHDR and CDR2 SFDVKD. The CDR3, as DNA: TGTGCCACCAGTGATTCGCGGACAGGCCGGCTAGGTGAGCAGTTCTTC. This translates into CATSDSRTGRLGEQFF.

The chain employs TRBV27 and TRBJ2-5; maybe TRBD1 (6 bases). Germline V lookup: CDR1 MNHEY, CDR2 SMNVEV (reference sequence). The CDR3 runs to 14 residues. V lost 3 bases and J lost 5, with 13 bases in between. CDR3 DNA sequence: TGTGCCAGCAGTTTCGCAGGCACAGGGGAGACCCAGTACTTC. It codes for CASSFAGTGETQYF.

The genes are TRBV25-1 and TRBJ1-2, with 8 bases lining up with TRBD1. The CDR3 sequence is 15 residues long. Trimming took 5 bases from V and 5 from J; bases not matched to a gene: 10. Germline CDR1 is MGHDK and CDR2 is SYGVNS. CDR3 in DNA: TGTGCCAGCAGTAACCCGACAGGGGATAGTTATGGCTACACCTTC. It codes for CASSNPTGDSYGYTF.

This rearrangement joins TRBV5-1 to TRBJ2-5; the match to TRBD1 covers 7 bases. This CDR3 is built from 13 residues. With 4 bases clipped from V and 5 bases from J, the junction kept 5 bases outside the gene matches. From germline, CDR1 is SGHRS and CDR2 YFSETQ. The CDR3 region has the DNA TGCGCCAGCAGCGGTGACAGGGAGGAGACCCAGTACTTC. Its protein is CASSGDREETQYF.

The rearrangement uses TRBV13 and TRBJ2-7, with D perhaps matching TRBD1 (6 bases). This CDR3 is 13 amino acids long. The V end was cut by 6 bases, the J end by 7 bases, with 16 bases between. Germline values: CDR1 PRHDT, CDR2 FYEKMQ (reference sequence). CDR3 nucleotides: TGTGCCAGCAGTCGTACAGGGCCAGAAGAGCAGTACTTC. As protein: CASSRTGPEEQYF. The whole variable domain, filled in from reference TRBV13 and TRBJ2-7, reads AAGVIQSPRHLIKEKRETATLKCYPIPRHDTVYWYQQGPGQDPQFLISFYEKMQSDKGSIPDRFSAQQFSDYHSELNMSSLELGDSALYFCASSRTGPEEQYFGPGTRLTVT.

This chain connects TRBV15 to TRBJ2-1, with D possibly being TRBD2 (7 bases). This CDR3 region has 19 residues. CDR1 is LNHNV and CDR2 is YYDKDF in the germline V gene (reference sequence). Trimming shortened V by 4 bases and J by 0 bases, and 22 bases separated the two germline ends. CDR3 DNA: TGTGCCACCAGCAAAGACGCGGGGGCAGCTCTAAGCTCCTACAATGAGCAGTTCTTC. Protein product: CATSKDAGAALSSYNEQFF.

The CDR3 loop is CASSLAASSYNEQFF. The CDR3 DNA reads TGTGCCAGCAGCTTAGCTGCGAGCTCCTACAATGAGCAGTTCTTC. The gene calls are TRBV7-2 and TRBJ2-1; no clear D. CDR1 is SGHTA, CDR2 FQGNSA, per germline. V was shortened by 0 bases and J by 0 bases, with 6 bases between the two germline ends. CDR3 size: 15 residues.

This clone appeared a single time. The V call is TRBV7-8, the J call TRBJ2-1; D perhaps matches TRBD1 (8 bases). Germline loops: CDR1 SGHVS, CDR2 FQNEAQ. The CDR3 has 15 amino acids. The germline V and J ends were trimmed by 5 bases and 3 bases, with 14 bases remaining between them. CDR3 loop: CASSPTGGVYNEQFF. The CDR3 DNA reads TGTGCCAGCAGCCCCACAGGGGGGGTCTACAATGAGCAGTTCTTC.

The chain is built from TRBV27 and TRBJ1-2; D remains ambiguous. Germline V gene sequence: CDR1 MNHEY, CDR2 SMNVEV (reference sequence). V was clipped by 6 bases and J by 8 bases, with 4 bases between them. The CDR3 spans 9 residues. Here the CDR3 reads CASSGGYTF. CDR3 DNA sequence: TGTGCCAGCAGCGGGGGCTACACCTTC.

This chain links TRBV19 with TRBJ2-6, with a weak D call TRBD1 (6 bases). Looked up from germline, CDR1 is LNHDA and CDR2 is SQIVND (reference sequence). The CDR3 runs 18 residues. V lost 1 base to trimming and J lost 3 bases, with 16 bases between them. CDR3 sequence (DNA): TGTGCCAGTAGTATAGTGGGGGCAGGGGTACTTGGGGCCAACGTCCTGACTTTC. Encoded protein: CASSIVGAGVLGANVLTF.

The rearrangement links TRBV5-4 to TRBJ1-2; TRBD1 aligns across 8 bases. The CDR3 has 15 amino acids. V trimming: 0 bases; J trimming: 8 bases; junction bases outside the gene matches: 9. Per the germline V gene, CDR1 is SGHNT and CDR2 is YYREEE (reference sequence). The CDR3 DNA follows: TGTGCCAGCAGCTTGGGGTACAGGGGGGTTGAGGGCTACACCTTC. Translation: CASSLGYRGVEGYTF.

The DNA of the CDR3 is TGTGCCAGCAGCCGCGGCGGGGGAACAGATGAGCAGTTCTTC. It encodes CASSRGGGTDEQFF. The rearrangement uses TRBV7-2 and TRBJ2-1; 7 bases fit TRBD2. There are 14 residues in the CDR3. CDR1 SGHTA and CDR2 FQGNSA come from the germline V gene. The V gene end was trimmed by 5 bases and the J gene end by 8 bases; junction bases not matched to a gene: 9.

The chain links TRBV24-1 to TRBJ2-2; weak D call: TRBD2 (7 bases). V lost 7 bases and J 5 bases, leaving 10 bases between the germline ends. The CDR3 spans 13 residues. The germline V gene has CDR1 KGHDR and CDR2 SFDVKD. CDR3 region: CATRQGGTGELFF. The DNA for the CDR3 is TGTGCCACCAGACAGGGAGGGACCGGGGAGCTGTTTTTT.

This clone has a single count. V and J are TRBV6-5 and TRBJ2-3; D may be TRBD2 (6 bases). Trimming stripped 11 bases from V and 2 bases from J, with 17 bases between. CDR1 MNHEY and CDR2 SVGAGI come from the germline V gene. There are 14 residues in the CDR3. CDR3 loop: CAGKTWDSTDTQYF. Written as DNA, the CDR3 is TGTGCCGGCAAAACATGGGACTCCACAGATACGCAGTATTTT.

V is TRBV28 and J is TRBJ1-2; the match to TRBD1 covers 9 bases. CDR1 MDHEN and CDR2 SYDVKM come from the germline V gene. Losses at the gene ends were 6 bases for V and 7 bases for J; bases not matched to a gene: 6. This CDR3 has 13 residues. The CDR3 loop is CASRTQGAGGYTF. The CDR3 DNA sequence: TGTGCCAGCAGGACACAGGGGGCGGGTGGCTACACCTTC.

This chain links TRBV2 with TRBJ1-1; a possible D gene is TRBD1 (6 bases). Trimming pared 6 bases from V and 1 base from J, leaving 12 bases between. This CDR3 is built from 14 residues. In germline, CDR1 is SNHLY, CDR2 FYNNEI. As DNA, the CDR3 is TGTGCCAGCAGATCGAAGACAGGGAACACTGAAGCTTTCTTT. The encoded protein is CASRSKTGNTEAFF.

This clone was picked up a small number of times. In nucleotides, the CDR3 is TGTGCCAGCAGTTCCCATTTCAACACCGGGGAGCTGTTTTTT. It translates to CASSSHFNTGELFF. The V call is TRBV6-1, the J call TRBJ2-2; D gene unclear. This CDR3 has 14 amino acids. V lost 5 bases to trimming and J lost 2 bases, with 9 bases between them. CDR1 is MNHNS and CDR2 is SASEGT in the germline V gene.

This clone was counted ten times or more. The J gene is TRBJ1-6, the V gene TRBV3-1 (or the pseudogene TRBV3-2); a weak D match, TRBD1 (5 bases). V was trimmed by 5 bases and J by 6 bases, leaving 14 bases between them. The CDR3 spans 15 residues. Germline V lookup: CDR1 LGHDT, CDR2 YNNKEL (reference sequence). CDR3 coding DNA: TGTGCCAGCAGCTTCCCCGGGGGGAGTAATTCACCCCTCCACTTT. Translating it yields CASSFPGGSNSPLHF.

The gene calls are TRBV12-5 and TRBJ2-3; D perhaps matches TRBD1 (6 bases). The CDR3 is made up of 14 amino acids. Germline V gene data show CDR1 as LGHNT and CDR2 as FRNRAP. As DNA, the CDR3 is TGTGCCTGGGCTGTGGTGGGGGCAACAGATACGCAGTATTTT. It translates to CAWAVVGATDTQYF.